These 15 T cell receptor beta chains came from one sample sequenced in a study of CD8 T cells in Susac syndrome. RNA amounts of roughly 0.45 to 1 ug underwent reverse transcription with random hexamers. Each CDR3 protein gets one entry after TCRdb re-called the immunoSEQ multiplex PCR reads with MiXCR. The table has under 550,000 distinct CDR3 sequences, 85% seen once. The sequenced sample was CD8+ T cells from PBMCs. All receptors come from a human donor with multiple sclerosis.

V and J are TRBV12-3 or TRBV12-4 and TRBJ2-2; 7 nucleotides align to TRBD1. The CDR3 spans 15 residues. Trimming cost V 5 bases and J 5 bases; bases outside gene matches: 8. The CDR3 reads CASSPSRTGTGELFF. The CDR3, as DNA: TGTGCCAGCAGTCCATCCCGGACAGGTACCGGGGAGCTGTTTTTT.

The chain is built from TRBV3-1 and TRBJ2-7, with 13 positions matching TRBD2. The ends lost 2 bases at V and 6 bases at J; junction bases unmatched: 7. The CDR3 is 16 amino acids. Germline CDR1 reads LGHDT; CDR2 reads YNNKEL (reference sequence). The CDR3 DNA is TGTGCCAGCAGCCAACCCGGGGGACTAGCGGGAACCGAGCAGTACTTC. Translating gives CASSQPGGLAGTEQYF.

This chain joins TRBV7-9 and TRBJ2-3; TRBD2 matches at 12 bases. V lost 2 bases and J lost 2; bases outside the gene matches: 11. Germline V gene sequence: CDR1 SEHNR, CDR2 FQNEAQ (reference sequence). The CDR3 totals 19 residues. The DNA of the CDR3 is TGTGCCAGCAGCTTAACAACTAGCGGGGGGCCTCTATCCACAGATACGCAGTATTTT. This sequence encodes CASSLTTSGGPLSTDTQYF. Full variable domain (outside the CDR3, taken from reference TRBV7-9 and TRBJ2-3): DTGVSQNPRHKITKRGQNVTFRCDPISEHNRLYWYRQTLGQGPEFLTYFQNEAQLEKSRLLSDRFSAERPKGSFSTLEIQRTEQGDSAMYLCASSLTTSGGPLSTDTQYFGPGTRLTVL.

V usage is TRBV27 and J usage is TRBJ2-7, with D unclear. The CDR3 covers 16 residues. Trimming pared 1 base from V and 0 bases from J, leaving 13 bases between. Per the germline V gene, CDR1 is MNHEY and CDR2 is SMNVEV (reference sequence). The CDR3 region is CASSLFGYVGSYEQYF. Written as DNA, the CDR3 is TGTGCCAGCAGTTTATTTGGGTACGTCGGCTCCTACGAGCAGTACTTC.

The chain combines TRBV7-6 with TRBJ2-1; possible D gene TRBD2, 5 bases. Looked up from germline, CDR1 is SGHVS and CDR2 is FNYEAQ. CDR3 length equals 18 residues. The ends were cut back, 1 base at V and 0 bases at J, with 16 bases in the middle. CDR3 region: CASSLVVRGWASYNEQFF. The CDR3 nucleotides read TGTGCCAGCAGCTTAGTAGTTCGCGGGTGGGCCTCCTACAATGAGCAGTTCTTC. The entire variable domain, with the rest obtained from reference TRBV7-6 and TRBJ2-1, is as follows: GAGVSQSPRYKVTKRGQDVALRCDPISGHVSLYWYRQALGQGPEFLTYFNYEAQQDKSGLPNDRFSAERPEGSISTLTIQRTEQRDSAMYRCASSLVVRGWASYNEQFFGPGTRLTVL.

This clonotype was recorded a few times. The CDR3 DNA sequence: TGTGCCTCCAGTCGCGGCGGCCCTTACAATGAGCAGTTCTTC. Amino acids: CASSRGGPYNEQFF. The V call is TRBV19, the J call TRBJ2-1; the D is unclear. The CDR3 sequence is 14 residues long. Germline V CDR1 and CDR2: LNHDA, SQIVND (reference sequence). V was pared by 11 bases and J by 4 bases, with 18 bases between.

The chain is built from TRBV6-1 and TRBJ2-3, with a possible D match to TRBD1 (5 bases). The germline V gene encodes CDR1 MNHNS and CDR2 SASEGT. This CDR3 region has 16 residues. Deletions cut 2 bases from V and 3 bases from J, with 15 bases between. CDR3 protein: CASSERAGPVTDTQYF. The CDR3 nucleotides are TGTGCCAGCAGTGAAAGAGCAGGGCCGGTGACAGATACGCAGTATTTT.

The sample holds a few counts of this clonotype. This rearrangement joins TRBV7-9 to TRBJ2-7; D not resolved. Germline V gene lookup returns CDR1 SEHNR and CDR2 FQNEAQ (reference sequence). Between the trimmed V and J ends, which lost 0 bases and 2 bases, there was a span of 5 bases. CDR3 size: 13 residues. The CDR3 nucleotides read TGTGCCAGCAGCTTAGCGCCAGCCTACGAGCAGTACTTC. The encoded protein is CASSLAPAYEQYF. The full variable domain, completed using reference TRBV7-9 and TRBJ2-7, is DTGVSQNPRHKITKRGQNVTFRCDPISEHNRLYWYRQTLGQGPEFLTYFQNEAQLEKSRLLSDRFSAERPKGSFSTLEIQRTEQGDSAMYLCASSLAPAYEQYFGPGTRLTVT.

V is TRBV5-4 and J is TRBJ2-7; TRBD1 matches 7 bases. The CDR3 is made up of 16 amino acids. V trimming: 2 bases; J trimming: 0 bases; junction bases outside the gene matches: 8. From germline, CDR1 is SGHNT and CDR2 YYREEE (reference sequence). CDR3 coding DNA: TGTGCCAGCAGCTTCGTTTGGGACAGTAGCTCCTACGAGCAGTACTTC. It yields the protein CASSFVWDSSSYEQYF.

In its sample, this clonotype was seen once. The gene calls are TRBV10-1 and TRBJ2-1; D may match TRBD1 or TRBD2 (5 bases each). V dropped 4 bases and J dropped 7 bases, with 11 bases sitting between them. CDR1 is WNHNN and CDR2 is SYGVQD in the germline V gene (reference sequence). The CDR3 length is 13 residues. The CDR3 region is CASSVGPKNEQFF. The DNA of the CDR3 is TGCGCCAGCAGTGTGGGACCAAAGAATGAGCAGTTCTTC.

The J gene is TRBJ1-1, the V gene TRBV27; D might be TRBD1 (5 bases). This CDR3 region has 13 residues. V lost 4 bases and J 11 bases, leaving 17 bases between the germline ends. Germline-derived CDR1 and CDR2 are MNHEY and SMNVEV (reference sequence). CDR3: CASSSVWGTNAFF. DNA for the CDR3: TGTGCCAGCAGTTCCGTGTGGGGGACGAACGCTTTCTTT.

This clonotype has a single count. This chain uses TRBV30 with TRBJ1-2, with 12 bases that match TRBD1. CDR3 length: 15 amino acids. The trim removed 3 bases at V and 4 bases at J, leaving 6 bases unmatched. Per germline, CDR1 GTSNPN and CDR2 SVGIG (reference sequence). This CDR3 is CAWSPGTGGFYGYTF. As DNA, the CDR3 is TGTGCCTGGAGCCCCGGGACAGGGGGCTTCTATGGCTACACCTTC.

The CDR3 nucleotides read TGCGCCAGCAGCCAAGGTAAAGGACGAGTGAAAGCTTTCTTT. It encodes CASSQGKGRVKAFF. V gene TRBV4-1 combines with J gene TRBJ1-1; D not certain. CDR1 MGHRA and CDR2 YSYEKL come from the germline V gene. The V end was cut by 1 base, the J end by 9 bases, with 15 bases between. The CDR3 is made up of 14 amino acids.

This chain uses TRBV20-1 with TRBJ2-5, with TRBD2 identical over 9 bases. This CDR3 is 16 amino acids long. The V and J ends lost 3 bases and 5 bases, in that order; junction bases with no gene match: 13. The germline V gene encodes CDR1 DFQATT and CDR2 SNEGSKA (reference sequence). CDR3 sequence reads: CSASYERLAGLETQYF. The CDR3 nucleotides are TGCAGTGCTAGCTATGAGCGGCTAGCGGGATTGGAGACCCAGTACTTC.

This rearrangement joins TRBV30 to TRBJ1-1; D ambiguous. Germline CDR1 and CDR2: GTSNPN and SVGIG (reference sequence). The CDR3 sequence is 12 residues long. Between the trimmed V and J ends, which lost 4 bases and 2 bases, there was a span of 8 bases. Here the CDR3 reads CAWKKGNTEAFF. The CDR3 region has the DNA TGTGCCTGGAAAAAGGGTAACACTGAAGCTTTCTTT.